This T cell receptor beta chain was obtained from a study of T cells expressing NK-cell markers. About the study: Seven HCMV-seropositive donors and one seronegative donor made up the eight sequenced donors. Study-wide findings and caveats: Uncertainty persisted over the HCMV specificity of expanded NKG2C+ T cell clones. The same clonotypes also predominated in the CD3+CD56-NKG2C+ fraction of several donors. CD8+ T cells in a handful of donors included dominant NKG2C+ clonotypes at 1.0-7.0%.

TCRdb re-called the 5' RACE reads and gives one entry per CDR3 protein, without DNA. The sample has about 160,000 distinct CDR3 sequences. As to this clonotype: Its specificity is unknown.

The CDR3 is 16 residues long. Germline-derived CDR1 and CDR2 are MGHRA and YSYEKL. The chain is built from TRBV4-1 and TRBJ2-7. This TCR was recovered from a woman between 18 and 70 years old in good health. The sequenced sample consisted of blood T cells: a sorted CD56 or NKG2C T cell subset, CD4+ or CD8+ T cells, or bulk PBMC T cells (not recorded which). This CDR3 reads CASSQDRLLGSYEQYF.